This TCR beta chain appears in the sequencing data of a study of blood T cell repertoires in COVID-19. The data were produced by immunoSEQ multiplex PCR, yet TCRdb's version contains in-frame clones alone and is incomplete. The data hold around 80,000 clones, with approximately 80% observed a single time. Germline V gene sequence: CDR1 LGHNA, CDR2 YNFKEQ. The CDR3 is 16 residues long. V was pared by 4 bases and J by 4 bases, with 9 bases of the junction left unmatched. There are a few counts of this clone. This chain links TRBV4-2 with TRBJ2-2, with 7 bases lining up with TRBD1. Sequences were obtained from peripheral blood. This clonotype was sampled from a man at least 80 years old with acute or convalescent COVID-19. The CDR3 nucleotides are TGTGCCAGCAGCCCTCGACAGGGAACGATCACCGGGGAGCTGTTTTTT. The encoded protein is CASSPRQGTITGELFF.